This is a list of T cell receptor beta chains from one sample in a study of shared clonotypes between healthy human individuals. Generated by immunoSEQ multiplex PCR, the TCRdb table keeps only in-frame clones and is missing some. The data hold about 510,000 clones, with 75% to 85% observed a single time. The sample consisted of PBMCs. The receptors come from a woman in her 40s in good health. Some clones in this sample may be carry-over from other donors' samples. Each CDR3 is given with its conserved first and last residue. D genes are given only for firm matches. Clone size is stated in some rows and not others, as once, few, many or a class when expanded.

CDR3 DNA,CDR3 protein,V gene,D gene,J gene,clone size
TGTGCCAGTAGTACGGGACTAGCGGGAATTACGGATACGCAGTATTTT,CASSTGLAGITDTQYF,TRBV19,TRBD2,TRBJ2-3,.
TGTGCCAGCGTCAGGGGACCCAGGGCAAAATCCCACAACACCGGGGAGCTGTTTTTT,CASVRGPRAKSHNTGELFF,TRBV21-1,.,TRBJ2-2,.
TGTGCCAGCAGTTACACACTAGCGGGAGCGCACCATGAGCAGTTCTTC,CASSYTLAGAHHEQFF,TRBV6-5,TRBD2,TRBJ2-1,few
TGTGCCAGCAGCTTAAGGAGTTCGGACAGGCGGGCTGAAGCTTTCTTT,CASSLRSSDRRAEAFF,TRBV11-1,TRBD1,TRBJ1-1,.
TGCAGCGTTGAAGTGGGAACAGATACGCAGTATTTT,CSVEVGTDTQYF,TRBV29-1,.,TRBJ2-3,.
TGTGCCAGCAGCTCGAGTACCGGGACAGCCCCCGGGGCCCAGCATTTT,CASSSSTGTAPGAQHF,TRBV7-8,TRBD1,TRBJ1-5,once
TGTGCCAGCGACAGGGGATATTACTATGGCTACACCTTC,CASDRGYYYGYTF,TRBV7-9,TRBD1,TRBJ1-2,.
TGTGCCAGCAGCTCACAGGGGGCCCCAAATGAAAAACTGTTTTTT,CASSSQGAPNEKLFF,TRBV5-6,TRBD1,TRBJ1-4,.
TGTGCCAGCAGTACCGGCGGGAGGGCCCGATGGGCCGGGGAGCTGTTTTTT,CASSTGGRARWAGELFF,TRBV28,TRBD2,TRBJ2-2,.
TGTGCCAGCAGCCTTACAGGTAACACTGAAGCTTTCTTT,CASSLTGNTEAFF,TRBV4-2,.,TRBJ1-1,.
TGTGCCAGCAGACTAAGGACAGAAATTTCACCCCTCCACTTT,CASRLRTEISPLHF,TRBV6-6,.,TRBJ1-6,.
TGTGCCAGCAGTGAGTCGACGGGGAATCAGCCCCAGCATTTT,CASSESTGNQPQHF,TRBV6-6,.,TRBJ1-5,.
TGTGCCAGCAGCTTAGATAGGGTCCTCTACGAGCAGTACTTC,CASSLDRVLYEQYF,TRBV11-2,.,TRBJ2-7,.
TGTGCCAGCAGCTACGGACGAAGCACCGGGGAGCTGTTTTTT,CASSYGRSTGELFF,TRBV11-2,.,TRBJ2-2,.
TGTGCCAGCAGCTTGGCCGGTAGCGGGAGTTCGCTCTACGAGCAGTACTTC,CASSLAGSGSSLYEQYF,TRBV5-4,TRBD2,TRBJ2-7,.
TGTGCCAACCGGGGTGCGGGCTCCTATGGCTACACCTTC,CANRGAGSYGYTF,TRBV28,.,TRBJ1-2,.
TGTGCCAGCAGTTTTTCCCGAGGGTTCAATGAGCAGTTCTTC,CASSFSRGFNEQFF,TRBV28,.,TRBJ2-1,.
TGTGCCAGCAGCTTAGTAGGCGCCAACACTGAAGCTTTCTTT,CASSLVGANTEAFF,TRBV7-9,.,TRBJ1-1,.
TGTGCCAGCAGTTCCCCGGTAGGAAACACAGATACGCAGTATTTT,CASSSPVGNTDTQYF,TRBV28,.,TRBJ2-3,.
TGTGCCAGCTCACCAGAGTTCTCTGGGGCCAACGTCCTGACTTTC,CASSPEFSGANVLTF,TRBV18,.,TRBJ2-6,few
TGTGCCAGCAGCTCTTGGAAGACTAGCGGGGGCACCGGGGAGCTGTTTTTT,CASSSWKTSGGTGELFF,TRBV7-8,TRBD2,TRBJ2-2,.
TGTGCCAGTACCCAGGGGCTAGCGGGAGTCGATACGCAGTATTTT,CASTQGLAGVDTQYF,TRBV19,TRBD2,TRBJ2-3,.
TGCAGTGCTAGGTTCGGGTATGAGCAGTTCTTC,CSARFGYEQFF,TRBV20-1,.,TRBJ2-1,.
TGTGCCAGCAGTCCTCACAGCACCGGGGAGCTGTTTTTT,CASSPHSTGELFF,TRBV28,.,TRBJ2-2,few
TGTGCCAGTAGTATCTGGCGGGAGCCCAACACTGAAGCTTTCTTT,CASSIWREPNTEAFF,TRBV19,.,TRBJ1-1,.
TGCGCCAGCAGTGGAACAGGCGGGAACACTGAAGCTTTCTTT,CASSGTGGNTEAFF,TRBV5-1,.,TRBJ1-1,.
TGTGCCACCAGCAGAGATCGGGGGGTATCAGATACGCAGTATTTT,CATSRDRGVSDTQYF,TRBV15,TRBD2,TRBJ2-3,.
TGTGCCAGCAGCTCCACCCGGGACACCGCTACGGACACCATATATTTT,CASSSTRDTATDTIYF,TRBV11-1,.,TRBJ1-3,once
TGTGCCAGCAGCTGGACAGCTAATGAAAAACTGTTTTTT,CASSWTANEKLFF,TRBV7-2,.,TRBJ1-4,.
TGTGCCAGCAGCCAAGGGCAGGGGGAGACCCAGTACTTC,CASSQGQGETQYF,TRBV4-2,.,TRBJ2-5,.
TGTGCCTGGAGTGTAACTGGGGGCTGGGAGACCCAGTACTTC,CAWSVTGGWETQYF,TRBV30,.,TRBJ2-5,.
TGTGCCAGCAGCCCCCGGACAGGGGTGCCCTACGAGCAGTACTTC,CASSPRTGVPYEQYF,TRBV7-9,TRBD1,TRBJ2-7,.
TGTGCCAGCATAATACCGGGACAAACCGGGGAGCTGTTTTTT,CASIIPGQTGELFF,TRBV6-1,.,TRBJ2-2,once
TGTGCCACCAGCAGGGGACTAAGCACAGATACGCAGTATTTT,CATSRGLSTDTQYF,TRBV15,TRBD2,TRBJ2-3,once
TGCGCCAGCAGCCAAGATCGGACTAGGGGGGAGACCCAGTACTTC,CASSQDRTRGETQYF,TRBV4-1,.,TRBJ2-5,.
TGTGCCAGTAGTATCCCGGACAGGACGCACGCGAGAGGTGAAAAACTGTTTTTT,CASSIPDRTHARGEKLFF,TRBV19,TRBD1,TRBJ1-4,.
TGTGCCAGCAGCCTCTCCGGGACAGTTGAAAAACTGTTTTTT,CASSLSGTVEKLFF,TRBV7-9,TRBD1,TRBJ1-4,.
TGTGCCAGCAGACGGGGGGCCGGGGAGACCCAGTACTTC,CASRRGAGETQYF,TRBV6-5,.,TRBJ2-5,.
TGTGCCAGCAGATCATATGCGAGGGAGTTAGGAGGCTACACCTTC,CASRSYARELGGYTF,TRBV27,.,TRBJ1-2,.
TGTGCCAGCAGCATCGGGACAAGAGATACGCAGTATTTT,CASSIGTRDTQYF,TRBV5-4,.,TRBJ2-3,.